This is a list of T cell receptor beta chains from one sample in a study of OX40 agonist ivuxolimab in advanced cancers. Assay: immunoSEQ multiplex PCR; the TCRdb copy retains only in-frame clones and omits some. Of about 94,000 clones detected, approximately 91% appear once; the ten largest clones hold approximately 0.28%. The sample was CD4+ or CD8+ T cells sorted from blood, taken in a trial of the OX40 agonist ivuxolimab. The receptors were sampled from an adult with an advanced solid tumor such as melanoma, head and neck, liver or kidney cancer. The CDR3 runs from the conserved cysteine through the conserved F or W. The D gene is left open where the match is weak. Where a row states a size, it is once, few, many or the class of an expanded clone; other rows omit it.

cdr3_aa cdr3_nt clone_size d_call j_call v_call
CATSREDLYNEQFF TGTGCCACCAGCAGGGAAGATTTATACAATGAGCAGTTCTTC NA NA TRBJ2-1 TRBV15
CAWGRGRSYEQYF TGTGCCTGGGGTCGGGGTAGGTCCTACGAGCAGTACTTC NA NA TRBJ2-7 TRBV30
CASGQVQHEQYF TGCGCCAGCGGACAGGTACAACACGAGCAGTACTTC NA TRBD1 TRBJ2-7 TRBV10-1
CASSLVGSGETQYF TGTGCCAGCAGCTTGGTGGGTAGCGGCGAGACCCAGTACTTC NA NA TRBJ2-5 TRBV7-9
CASRPRGAGNTIYF TGTGCCAGCAGACCTCGGGGGGCTGGAAACACCATATATTTT NA NA TRBJ1-3 TRBV5-6
CASSMGTLFSYEQYF TGTGCCAGTAGTATGGGGACACTCTTCTCCTACGAGCAGTACTTC NA NA TRBJ2-7 TRBV19
CASSLPGGAETQYF TGTGCCAGCAGTTTGCCAGGGGGCGCAGAGACCCAGTACTTC NA TRBD1 TRBJ2-5 TRBV6-6
CASSSRTGGNYGYTF TGTGCCAGCAGTTCCCGGACAGGGGGAAACTATGGCTACACCTTC NA TRBD1 TRBJ1-2 TRBV6-5
CASSRTGPDRPRNTEAFF TGTGCCAGCAGCCGGACGGGACCCGACAGGCCCCGGAACACTGAAGCTTTCTTT NA NA TRBJ1-1 TRBV11-2
CASSSPSGGPYEQYF TGTGCCAGCAGTTCCCCTAGCGGGGGGCCCTACGAGCAGTACTTC NA TRBD2 TRBJ2-7 TRBV6-1
CASSERAHEQFF TGTGCCAGCAGTGAAAGGGCTCATGAGCAGTTCTTC NA NA TRBJ2-1 TRBV6-1
CASSYSGGEGSYGYTF TGTGCCAGCAGTTACTCGGGGGGGGAAGGGAGCTATGGCTACACCTTC NA NA TRBJ1-2 TRBV6-6
CASSYAGEHYGYTF TGTGCCAGCAGTTACGCTGGGGAACACTATGGCTACACCTTC NA NA TRBJ1-2 TRBV6-6
CAWTRGGGGSGNTIYF TGTGCCTGGACCCGGGGGGGCGGCGGGTCTGGAAACACCATATATTTT NA NA TRBJ1-3 TRBV30
CASSYSTVGLGETQYF TGTGCCAGCAGTTACTCGACAGTGGGACTAGGAGAGACCCAGTACTTC NA TRBD2 TRBJ2-5 TRBV6-5
CASSLAGGEQYF TGCGCCAGCAGCTTGGCCGGAGGCGAGCAGTACTTC NA NA TRBJ2-7 TRBV5-1
CASSSPVRSGNTIYF TGTGCCAGCAGCTCACCAGTGAGGTCTGGAAACACCATATATTTT NA NA TRBJ1-3 TRBV7-9
CASSIPGLTYYSNQPQHF TGTGCCAGTAGTATACCGGGTCTCACATACTATAGCAATCAGCCCCAGCATTTT NA NA TRBJ1-5 TRBV19
CASRLRLTGRAYGYTF TGTGCCAGCAGGCTACGCCTAACGGGGAGAGCCTATGGCTACACCTTC NA NA TRBJ1-2 TRBV27
CATSRVLANSYEQYF TGTGCCACCAGCAGAGTACTAGCGAACTCCTACGAGCAGTACTTC NA TRBD2 TRBJ2-7 TRBV15
CASSLLPSSGNTIYF TGTGCCAGCAGCTTACTACCCAGCTCTGGAAACACCATATATTTT NA NA TRBJ1-3 TRBV7-6
CASSPPSAGELFF TGTGCCAGCAGCCCACCTAGTGCCGGGGAGCTGTTTTTT NA NA TRBJ2-2 TRBV5-4
CASSPTGKDTEAFF TGCGCCAGCAGCCCTACCGGGAAAGACACTGAAGCTTTCTTT NA NA TRBJ1-1 TRBV4-1
CSVLQGADQPQHF TGCAGCGTCTTACAGGGGGCCGATCAGCCCCAGCATTTT NA TRBD1 TRBJ1-5 TRBV29-1
CASSIGQAGSAEAFF TGTGCCAGCAGTATCGGACAGGCGGGGTCCGCTGAAGCTTTCTTT NA TRBD1 TRBJ1-1 TRBV27
CASPPGTTSTDTQYF TGTGCCAGCCCTCCCGGCACAACTAGCACAGATACGCAGTATTTT NA NA TRBJ2-3 TRBV21-1
CASSLSGGTGPGAFF TGTGCCAGCAGTTTGTCGGGTGGTACAGGGCCGGGAGCTTTCTTT NA NA TRBJ1-1 TRBV28
CASSPAAVGGTGNSPLHF TGTGCCAGCTCACCAGCAGCAGTAGGGGGAACGGGTAATTCACCCCTCCACTTT once NA TRBJ1-6 TRBV18
CASSPRQGANNYGYTF TGTGCCAGCAGCCCCCGACAGGGGGCGAATAACTATGGCTACACCTTC NA TRBD1 TRBJ1-2 TRBV9
CASSIVSDTQYF TGTGCCAGTAGTATTGTATCAGATACGCAGTATTTT NA NA TRBJ2-3 TRBV19
CASSEEVVTFRNTEAFF TGTGCCAGCAGTGAAGAAGTAGTAACATTTAGGAACACTGAAGCTTTCTTT NA NA TRBJ1-1 TRBV2
CASSLEAGSTQPQHF TGCGCCAGCAGCTTGGAGGCAGGGAGTACTCAGCCCCAGCATTTT NA NA TRBJ1-5 TRBV5-1
CASSQGWGYNEQFF TGCGCCAGCAGCCAAGGTTGGGGGTACAATGAGCAGTTCTTC once NA TRBJ2-1 TRBV5-1
CAISETAGNTIYF TGTGCCATCAGTGAGACAGCCGGAAACACCATATATTTT few NA TRBJ1-3 TRBV10-3
CASTYRGPNTGELFF TGTGCCAGCACCTACAGGGGGCCGAACACCGGGGAGCTGTTTTTT NA TRBD1 TRBJ2-2 TRBV2
CASSLGGWSSNQPQHF TGTGCCAGCAGCTTGGGGGGATGGTCGAGCAATCAGCCCCAGCATTTT once NA TRBJ1-5 TRBV5-6
CASSFDSTGPNEKLFF TGTGCCAGCAGCTTTGACAGTACGGGACCTAATGAAAAACTGTTTTTT NA NA TRBJ1-4 TRBV5-4
CASSSSYEQYF TGTGCCAGCAGCTCGTCCTACGAGCAGTACTTC NA NA TRBJ2-7 TRBV11-2
CASSHAAATQYF TGTGCCAGCAGCCATGCCGCGGCTACGCAGTATTTT NA NA TRBJ2-3 TRBV14
CASSSRQGILDSPLHF TGTGCCAGCAGCTCCAGACAGGGGATTTTGGATTCACCCCTCCACTTT NA TRBD1 TRBJ1-6 TRBV7-9